This T cell receptor (beta chain) was obtained from a study of blood T cell repertoires in COVID-19. About the study: Sources were T cells, B-cell-depleted T cells, or PBMCs; the material itself was cDNA or gDNA.

Original data processing: Reference gene primer amplification in the assay estimated nucleated cell counts. Profiling relied on immunoSEQ multiplex PCR, and the TCRdb table lists in-frame clones only, not all of them. V and J calls and clone size are given by that table; D and trimming were obtained from the DNA. Of about 210,000 clones listed, over 70% are singletons. This CDR3 comprises 15 residues. The germline V gene has CDR1 SGHKS and CDR2 YYEKEE (reference sequence). Trimming removed 0 bases at V and 2 bases at J, with 9 bases between. J is TRBJ2-1 and V is TRBV5-5; D may be TRBD2 (5 bases). The sample comprised peripheral blood. The origin of this receptor is a woman in her fifties or sixties with acute or convalescent COVID-19. Written as DNA, the CDR3 is TGTGCCAGCAGCTTGGAGGGCGGGCCCTACAATGAGCAGTTCTTC. Its protein is CASSLEGGPYNEQFF.